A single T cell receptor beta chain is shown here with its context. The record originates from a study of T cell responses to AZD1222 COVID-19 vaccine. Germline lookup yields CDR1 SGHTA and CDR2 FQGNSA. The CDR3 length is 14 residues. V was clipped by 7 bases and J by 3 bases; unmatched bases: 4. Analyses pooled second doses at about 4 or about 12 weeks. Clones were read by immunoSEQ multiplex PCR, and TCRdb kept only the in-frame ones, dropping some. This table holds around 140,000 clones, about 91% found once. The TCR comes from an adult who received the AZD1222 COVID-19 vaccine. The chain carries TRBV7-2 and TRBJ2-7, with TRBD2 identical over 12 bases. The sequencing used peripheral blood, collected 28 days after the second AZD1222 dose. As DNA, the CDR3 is TGTGCCAGCACCCTAGCGGGAGGGGGCTACGAGCAGTACGTC. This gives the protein CASTLAGGGYEQYV.